This TCR beta chain was captured by sequencing in a study of T cells in women clearing cervical HPV infection. Background on the study: Only a few women had HLA typing results available. Overall study results and limits: It is unknown whether associations predate infection; no effector/memory or HPV-specific sorting. TRBV6-7 abundance was lower in cases than controls (roughly 0.11% versus 0.16%).

Germline CDR1 is SEHNR and CDR2 is FQNEAQ (reference sequence). Unmatched junction bases numbered 5, after V lost 7 bases and J lost 5 bases. CDR3 length equals 14 residues. Remarks on this clone: Its antigen remains unknown. The read terminates 3 residues before the CDR3 end, so the remaining end is supplied by the germline J gene.

The data were produced by immunoSEQ multiplex PCR, yet TCRdb's version contains in-frame clones alone and is incomplete. In total, the table holds tens of thousands of clones. The gene calls are TRBV7-9 and TRBJ2-4; TRBD1 matches 10 bases. Material for sequencing was blood buffy coat. This TCR was recovered from a woman aged 18 to 75 with a cervical HPV16 infection that either progressed to CIN3+ or cleared (not recorded which). The CDR3 DNA, read in part, is TGTGCCAGCATCCTGACAGGGGGCGAAAACATT. It translates to CASILTGGENI. The whole CDR3 is CASILTGGENIQYF.